Reported below is one T cell receptor (beta chain). V gave up 0 bases and J gave up 9 bases, with 12 bases separating them. This CDR3 contains 13 residues. Germline V gene sequence: CDR1 SGHDT, CDR2 YYEEEE. The sample is drawn from a study of identical twins. Unique molecular identifiers were present on the cDNA, and a universal primer site came from template switching. From the 5' RACE reads, TCRdb called clonotypes with MiXCR, one entry per CDR3 protein. The repertoire holds approximately 700,000 distinct CDR3 sequences, over 15% seen once, with around 13% in the top ten. This same sample was also part of a study on T cells expressing NK-cell markers.

The receptor's source is a woman aged 18-30 years in good health. What was sequenced was PBMCs. The chain combines TRBV5-6 with TRBJ2-5, with TRBD2 as a possible D gene (5 bases). CDR3 protein: CASSLASSRAQYF. In nucleotides, the CDR3 is TGTGCCAGCAGCTTGGCTAGCAGTCGGGCCCAGTACTTC.